This T cell receptor (beta chain) appears in the sequencing data of a study of B cell selection in AIRE deficiency. About this clone: Its antigen remains unknown.

General study points: Around 30% of healthy-shared Treg TCRbeta sequences appeared in patient Tconv cells. Only 9.3% of approximately 3,700 shared Treg sequences were patient-specific; roughly 30% healthy-specific.

Sorted regulatory T cells were CD4-positive, CD25-high and CD127-low or negative. Unrelated healthy donors provided the controls. Germline V gives CDR1 SGHTA, CDR2 FQGTGA. V shed 4 bases, J shed 4 bases, and the junction held 14 bases outside the gene matches. The CDR3 contains 19 residues. Clones were sequenced by immunoSEQ multiplex PCR, and TCRdb holds only the in-frame ones, with some missing. This table holds about 18,000 clones, about 93% found once. The sample was CD4+CD25+ Tregs sorted from PBMCs. The sequence came from a human donor in good health. The chain carries TRBV7-3 and TRBJ2-2; the match to TRBD2 covers 11 bases. CDR3 bases: TGTGCCAGCAGCTCTTTTCCGGGACTAGCGGCAACCTCCACCGGGGAGCTGTTTTTT. It specifies CASSSFPGLAATSTGELFF.